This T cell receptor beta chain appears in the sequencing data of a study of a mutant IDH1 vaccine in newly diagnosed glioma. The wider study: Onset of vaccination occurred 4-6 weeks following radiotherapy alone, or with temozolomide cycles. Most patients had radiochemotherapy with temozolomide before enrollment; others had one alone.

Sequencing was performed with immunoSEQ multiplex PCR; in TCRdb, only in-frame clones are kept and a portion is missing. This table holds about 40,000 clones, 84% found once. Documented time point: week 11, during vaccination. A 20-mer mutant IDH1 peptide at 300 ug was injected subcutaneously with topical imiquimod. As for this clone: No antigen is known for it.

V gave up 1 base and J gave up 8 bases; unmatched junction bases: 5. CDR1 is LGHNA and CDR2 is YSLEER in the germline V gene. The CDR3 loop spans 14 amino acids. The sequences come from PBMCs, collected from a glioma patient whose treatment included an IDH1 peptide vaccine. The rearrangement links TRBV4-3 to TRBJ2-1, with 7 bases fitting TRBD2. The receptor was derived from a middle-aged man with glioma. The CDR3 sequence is CASSQGLAVDEQFF. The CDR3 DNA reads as TGCGCCAGCAGCCAAGGACTAGCAGTCGATGAGCAGTTCTTC.